A selection of T cell receptor beta chains follows, all from one sample in a study of post-analysis software for immune sequencing data. MiXCR, run by TCRdb on the PCR reads, gives a single entry per CDR3 protein. This sample has some 500,000 distinct CDR3 sequences; less than 45% occur once, and the top ten carry roughly an eighth. The sample comprised blood. These receptors all come from a girl aged 5-17 years with multiple sclerosis. Each CDR3 is given with its conserved first and last residue. A D gene is named only where the DNA matches it firmly. Clone size appears in some rows only: once, few, many, or a class for an expanded clone.

cdr3_aa cdr3_nt clone_size v_call d_call j_call
CATSTRDNTYEQYF TGTGCCACCAGCACCCGGGACAACACCTACGAGCAGTACTTC few TRBV15 NA TRBJ2-7
CASSLGGSSGANVLTF TGCGCCAGCAGCTTGGGAGGCAGCTCTGGGGCCAACGTCCTGACTTTC few TRBV5-1 NA TRBJ2-6
CASSARPRGDEQYF TGTGCCAGCAGCGCCCGCCCCCGTGGCGACGAGCAGTACTTC once TRBV11-1 NA TRBJ2-7
CASGAALTEAFF TGTGCCAGCGGCGCAGCGCTCACTGAAGCTTTCTTT NA TRBV3-1 NA TRBJ1-1
CASSLSRKEKLFF TGTGCCAGCAGCTTAAGCCGGAAGGAAAAACTGTTTTTT NA TRBV7-2 NA TRBJ1-4
CASSPGGSGSTDTQYF TGTGCCAGCAGCCCCGGTGGTAGCGGGAGCACAGATACGCAGTATTTT NA TRBV7-2 TRBD2 TRBJ2-3
CASSVGGTSGRGEQFF TGTGCCAGCAGCGTAGGGGGGACTAGCGGGAGAGGGGAGCAGTTCTTC once TRBV9 TRBD2 TRBJ2-1
CASSQVGVGGIEQYF TGCGCCAGCAGCCAAGTAGGCGTAGGGGGCATAGAGCAGTACTTC NA TRBV4-3 TRBD1 TRBJ2-5
CSAREGPDNEQFF TGCAGTGCTAGAGAGGGACCGGACAATGAGCAGTTCTTC few TRBV20-1 NA TRBJ2-1
CASSQPGQTKNYGYTF TGCGCCAGCAGCCAGCCGGGACAGACGAAGAACTATGGCTACACCTTC NA TRBV4-1 TRBD1 TRBJ1-2
CASSQDYTVNSPLHF TGCGCCAGCAGCCAAGATTACACGGTGAATTCACCCCTCCACTTT NA TRBV4-1 NA TRBJ1-6
CAISESGAYKQYF TGTGCCATCAGTGAGTCGGGCGCTTACAAGCAGTACTTC once TRBV10-3 NA TRBJ2-7
CASNSAASCEQYF TGTGCCAGCAATTCGGCGGCTTCCTGCGAGCAGTACTTC NA TRBV12-3/TRBV12-4 NA TRBJ2-7
CASSLSYSPDTQYF TGTGCCAGCAGTTTATCCTACAGCCCAGATACGCAGTATTTT few TRBV27 NA TRBJ2-3
CASSVDGQGADTQYF TGTGCCAGCAGCGTAGACGGACAGGGGGCAGATACGCAGTATTTT NA TRBV9 TRBD1 TRBJ2-3
CASSQEDLGQRYGYTF TGCGCCAGCAGCCAAGAGGATTTGGGGCAACGGTATGGCTACACCTTC few TRBV4-3 NA TRBJ1-2
CASSVNRAATDTQYF TGCGCCAGCAGCGTCAACAGGGCCGCGACAGATACGCAGTATTTT few TRBV5-1 NA TRBJ2-3
CASSMKRQGGRLFHEQFF TGTGCCAGCAGTATGAAAAGACAGGGAGGTCGCCTTTTCCATGAGCAGTTCTTC few TRBV21-1 NA TRBJ2-1
CASSLAGDRAETQYF TGTGCTAGCAGCTTAGCGGGAGACAGGGCAGAGACCCAGTACTTC NA TRBV7-7 TRBD2 TRBJ2-5
CASSTGLPGDEQYF TGTGCCAGCAGCACAGGACTGCCGGGCGACGAGCAGTACTTC NA TRBV2 NA TRBJ2-7
CASSQWSGNQPQHF TGTGCCAGCAGCCAATGGTCGGGGAATCAGCCCCAGCATTTT NA TRBV3-1 NA TRBJ1-5
CASSLADQETQYF TGTGCCAGCAGTTTGGCGGACCAAGAGACCCAGTACTTC few TRBV12-3/TRBV12-4 NA TRBJ2-5
CASSQRDIQYF TGTGCCAGCAGCCAGCGGGACATTCAGTACTTC few TRBV7-9 NA TRBJ2-4
CSANLEAEKLFF TGCAGTGCTAACCTTGAGGCTGAAAAACTGTTTTTT few TRBV20-1 NA TRBJ1-4
CSARAWGTSFETQYF TGCAGTGCTAGAGCGTGGGGGACTAGCTTTGAGACCCAGTACTTC NA TRBV20-1 TRBD2 TRBJ2-5
CASSALTNYGYTF TGTGCCAGCAGTGCTCTAACTAACTATGGCTACACCTTC NA TRBV6-1 NA TRBJ1-2
CASGAGSGTVAYEQYF TGCGCCAGCGGCGCAGGATCCGGGACAGTAGCCTACGAGCAGTACTTC NA TRBV5-1 TRBD1 TRBJ2-7
CSVGSQRSDTEAFF TGCAGCGTTGGAAGCCAGCGGTCGGACACTGAAGCTTTCTTT NA TRBV29-1 NA TRBJ1-1
CSASLSTSGSQDEQFF TGCAGTGCTAGCCTATCAACTAGCGGGAGCCAGGATGAGCAGTTCTTC many TRBV20-1 TRBD2 TRBJ2-1
CSVRQGNYGYTF TGCAGCGTCAGACAGGGGAACTATGGCTACACCTTC few TRBV29-1 TRBD1 TRBJ1-2
CASSHDAHETQYF TGTGCCAGCAGTCACGACGCTCACGAGACCCAGTACTTC NA TRBV6-2/TRBV6-3 NA TRBJ2-5
CASSLSSSAFFGSYGYTF TGTGCCAGCAGCCTCTCCTCGTCGGCCTTTTTCGGGAGCTATGGCTACACCTTC once TRBV6-1 NA TRBJ1-2
CSVAGSGALYEQYF TGCAGCGTTGCGGGTAGCGGGGCCCTATACGAGCAGTACTTC NA TRBV29-1 TRBD2 TRBJ2-7